A single T cell receptor (beta chain) is shown here with its context. It has no known antigen specificity. It has no much larger one-base neighbor in the sample; base qualities were not kept. This specimen comes from a study of blood T cell dynamics during melanoma immunotherapy (TCRdb year 2020). About the investigation overall: Patients had metastatic melanoma and received first-line pembrolizumab or nivolumab plus ipilimumab as standard of care in the United Kingdom. To identify early correlates of response, the study profiled peripheral T cell receptor repertoires in patients with metastatic melanoma before and after one cycle of checkpoint inhibitor therapy. The training cohort consisted of consecutive patients, while an additional independent group of patients from the same centre was pooled to form an external validation set. Study-level results and caveats: Patients who later achieved disease control showed a bifurcated PBMC repertoire reorganization at W3, with increased clonality or increased diversity, unlike progressors. Whether the T cell clones behind the repertoire changes were melanoma-specific or instead reflected general immune activation was something the study could not determine. The relatively small sample size was acknowledged as potentially limiting generalization of the results.

A fixed 350 ng of DNA was loaded for every bulk PBMC sample. The immunoSEQ TCRb Assay kit was used according to manufacturer instructions to amplify TCR beta CDR3 sequences from genomic DNA. The KAPA Library Quantification Kit for Illumina platforms was used to quantify the pooled libraries by qPCR. Pooled libraries were clustered at about 0.6-1.2 pM and sequenced on an Illumina NextSeq 500. The published analysis was carried out like this. Analysis of the TCR data relied on immunoSEQ ANALYZER and the R LymphoSeq package. A rearrangement efficiency score was calculated as productive divided by the sum of productive and non-productive CDR3 sequences. Clonality was measured with the Gini coefficient and diversity with the Renyi index at alpha=1, and both measures were compared pairwise between timepoints within each patient. Clonal relatedness used an edit distance of 3, and repertoire similarity used the Bhattacharyya coefficient, both computed in LymphoSeq. Linear discriminant analysis on week-3 changes in clonality and diversity was built with the R MASS and caret packages to classify response. TCRdb stores this immuneACCESS table with in-frame sequences only. Part of the clones is absent; in the studies checked, under half of the shortfall reflects unresolved V genes, and no reason is known for the rest. That table furnishes V, J and clone size, whereas the DNA furnished D and trimming. This sample lists about 7,600 clones; more than 70% were detected once. The leading ten clones occupy roughly 5.2% of the sample.

Taken from the germline V gene, the CDR1 and CDR2 loops are ENHRY and SYGVKD. V is pruned by 8 bases and J by 11 bases, leaving 6 bases of the junction without a gene match. Taken from cysteine to phenylalanine, the CDR3 has 13 residues. Of all the DNA, just the CDR3 is kept, 39 bases in frame from base 1. The meaning of the sample's time point label: week 3, after first cycle of checkpoint inhibitor. Blood was sampled before treatment (T0) and at week 3 (W3), after the first cycle of checkpoint blockade. Except for two patients with rapid clinical progression, response was assessed 12 weeks after the first infusion by RECIST 1.1; disease control meant complete response, partial response or stable disease. Any patient who had received prior systemic cancer treatment, was on concomitant immunosuppressant therapy or had synchronous other active malignancies was excluded. To track both circulating cells and T cell turnover, TCR beta was sequenced from bulk PBMC as well as from plasma cell-free DNA. Lymphoprep and SepMate tubes were used to isolate PBMC from blood, and red cell lysis was then performed. QIAamp DNA Blood Mini kits were used to extract DNA from both PBMC and sorted T cell subsets.

Sequenced here: blood, sampled from a patient treated with checkpoint blockade. Here the chain combines TRBV10-3 and TRBJ2-5; the central 15 bases match TRBD2. This TCR was recovered from a human donor with melanoma. The encoded CDR3 is CAISGLAGGEQYF. In nucleotides, the sequence is TGTGCCATCTCGGGACTAGCGGGGGGAGAGCAGTACTTC.